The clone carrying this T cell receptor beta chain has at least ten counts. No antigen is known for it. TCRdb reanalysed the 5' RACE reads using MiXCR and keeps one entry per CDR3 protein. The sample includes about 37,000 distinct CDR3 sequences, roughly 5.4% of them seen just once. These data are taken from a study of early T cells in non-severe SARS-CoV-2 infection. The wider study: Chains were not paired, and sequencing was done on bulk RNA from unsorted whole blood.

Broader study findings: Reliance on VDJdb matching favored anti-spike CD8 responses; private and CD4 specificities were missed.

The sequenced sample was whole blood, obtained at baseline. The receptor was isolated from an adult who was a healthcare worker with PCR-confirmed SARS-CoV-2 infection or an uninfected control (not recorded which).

The CDR3 nucleotides are TGTGCCAGCAGTGAACCCGCACGGGACAGCCAAGAGACCCAGTACTTC. Its translation is CASSEPARDSQETQYF. The chain recombines TRBV6-1 with TRBJ2-5, with TRBD1 matching over 7 bases. The length of the CDR3 is 16 residues. V lost 2 bases, J lost 1 base, and 7 bases stayed unmatched. Germline CDR1 is MNHNS and CDR2 is SASEGT.